These T cell receptor beta chains were read from a single sample in a study of blood T cells in healthy people across ages. One entry per CDR3 protein, called by TCRdb with MiXCR from the 5' RACE reads. The sample shows 1.5 million to 2 million distinct CDR3 sequences, roughly 28% of them seen only once. The specimen sequenced was blood. All receptors derive from a woman under 40 in good health. Each CDR3 is given without its conserved first and last residue. The order of the fields is V gene, J gene, D gene, clone size, CDR3 protein. A D gene is named only where the DNA matches it firmly. The listing skips clone size in some rows; elsewhere it reads once, few, many or a size class.

v_gene: TRBV6-5; j_gene: TRBJ1-2; d_gene: NA; abundance: many; CDR3aa: ASSSGSLGVLNYGYT
v_gene: TRBV2; j_gene: TRBJ2-1; d_gene: TRBD2; abundance: NA; CDR3aa: ASIRPGLAGGLGYNEQF
v_gene: TRBV7-2; j_gene: TRBJ2-3; d_gene: NA; abundance: NA; CDR3aa: ASSRDHTDTQY
v_gene: TRBV28; j_gene: TRBJ1-1; d_gene: TRBD1; abundance: once; CDR3aa: ASNRQGWNNEAF
v_gene: TRBV5-1; j_gene: TRBJ2-1; d_gene: NA; abundance: few; CDR3aa: ASSSGGREMNEQF
v_gene: TRBV5-1; j_gene: TRBJ2-5; d_gene: NA; abundance: few; CDR3aa: ASSSPLTLQETQY
v_gene: TRBV28; j_gene: TRBJ1-6; d_gene: NA; abundance: NA; CDR3aa: ASSSHRGNSPLH
v_gene: TRBV9; j_gene: TRBJ2-1; d_gene: TRBD2; abundance: few; CDR3aa: ASSAGGTSGTNEQF
v_gene: TRBV18; j_gene: TRBJ2-5; d_gene: NA; abundance: NA; CDR3aa: ASSLIATTPKETQY
v_gene: TRBV7-9; j_gene: TRBJ1-2; d_gene: NA; abundance: few; CDR3aa: ASSLRERGDYGYT
v_gene: TRBV20-1; j_gene: TRBJ2-7; d_gene: TRBD2; abundance: few; CDR3aa: SAYRLTSGEEEQY
v_gene: TRBV5-1; j_gene: TRBJ2-2; d_gene: NA; abundance: few; CDR3aa: ASSRRGGGDTGELF
v_gene: TRBV20-1; j_gene: TRBJ2-5; d_gene: NA; abundance: few; CDR3aa: SARVAGWETQY
v_gene: TRBV9; j_gene: TRBJ1-2; d_gene: NA; abundance: few; CDR3aa: ASNFRDTSNYGYT
v_gene: TRBV29-1; j_gene: TRBJ1-5; d_gene: NA; abundance: NA; CDR3aa: SVGGALGQPQH
v_gene: TRBV7-2; j_gene: TRBJ2-7; d_gene: NA; abundance: many; CDR3aa: ASSLVSSGSSYEQY
v_gene: TRBV7-2; j_gene: TRBJ1-5; d_gene: TRBD1; abundance: NA; CDR3aa: ASSTSGTGNQPQH
v_gene: TRBV27; j_gene: NA; d_gene: NA; abundance: few; CDR3aa: ASSLFRSAGEQY
v_gene: TRBV5-1; j_gene: TRBJ2-5; d_gene: TRBD2; abundance: NA; CDR3aa: ASSDGTSGGAMKTQY
v_gene: TRBV5-1; j_gene: TRBJ2-6; d_gene: TRBD1; abundance: NA; CDR3aa: ASSAYMDRGRSLSGANVLT
v_gene: TRBV18; j_gene: TRBJ2-4; d_gene: TRBD1; abundance: few; CDR3aa: ASSPTGVENIQD
v_gene: TRBV29-1; j_gene: TRBJ1-2; d_gene: TRBD1; abundance: NA; CDR3aa: SVVDRGYGYT
v_gene: TRBV5-1; j_gene: TRBJ2-7; d_gene: NA; abundance: many; CDR3aa: ASSAHGELAYEQY
v_gene: TRBV6-1; j_gene: TRBJ1-5; d_gene: TRBD1; abundance: NA; CDR3aa: ASSNRGTSNQPQH
v_gene: TRBV5-1; j_gene: TRBJ1-1; d_gene: NA; abundance: NA; CDR3aa: ASSLGTRPEAF
v_gene: TRBV29-1; j_gene: TRBJ2-3; d_gene: NA; abundance: NA; CDR3aa: SVRSRGEPDTQY
v_gene: TRBV5-1; j_gene: TRBJ2-7; d_gene: NA; abundance: few; CDR3aa: ASSPPRQGHEQY